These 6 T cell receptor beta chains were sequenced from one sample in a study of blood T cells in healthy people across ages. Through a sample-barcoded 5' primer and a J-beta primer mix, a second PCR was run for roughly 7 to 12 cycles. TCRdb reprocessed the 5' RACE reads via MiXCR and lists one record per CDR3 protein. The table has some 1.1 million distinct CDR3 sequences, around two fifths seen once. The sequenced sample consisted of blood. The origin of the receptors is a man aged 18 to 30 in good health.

The CDR3 nucleotides read TGTGCCAGCAGCTTAGTAGGGACAGGCTATGGCTACACCTTC. Protein product: CASSLVGTGYGYTF. The chain has TRBV7-2 and TRBJ1-2; 8 nucleotides align to TRBD1. Trimming at V came to 1 base and at J to 4 bases, leaving 2 bases not matched to a gene. This CDR3 is built from 14 residues. The germline CDR1 and CDR2 sequences are SGHTA and FQGNSA.

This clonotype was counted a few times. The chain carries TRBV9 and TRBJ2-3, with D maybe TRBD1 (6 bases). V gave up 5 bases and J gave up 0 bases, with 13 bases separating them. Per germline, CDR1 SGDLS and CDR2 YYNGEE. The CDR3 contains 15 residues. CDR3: CASSTGSSSTDTQYF. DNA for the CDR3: TGTGCCAGCAGTACAGGGAGCTCTAGCACAGATACGCAGTATTTT.

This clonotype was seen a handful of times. CDR3 DNA: TGTGCCAGCAGCCGACCAAAGACAGGGCCCTACGAGCAGTACTTC. It encodes CASSRPKTGPYEQYF. The rearrangement links TRBV6-2 or TRBV6-3 to TRBJ2-7; 7 bases align to TRBD1. CDR3 size: 15 residues. Germline lookup yields CDR1 MNHEY and CDR2 SVGEGT. V dropped 6 bases and J dropped 2; count of bases not matched to a gene: 10.

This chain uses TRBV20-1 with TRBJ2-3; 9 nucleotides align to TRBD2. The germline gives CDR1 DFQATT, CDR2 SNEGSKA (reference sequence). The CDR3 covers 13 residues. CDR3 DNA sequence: TGCAGCCTCAGTAGCGGGGGACCAGATACGCAGTATTTT. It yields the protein CSLSSGGPDTQYF.

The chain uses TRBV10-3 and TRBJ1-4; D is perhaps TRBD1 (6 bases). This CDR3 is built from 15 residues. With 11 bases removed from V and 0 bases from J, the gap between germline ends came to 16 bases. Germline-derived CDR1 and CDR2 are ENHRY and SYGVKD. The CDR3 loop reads CAARTDPATNEKLFF. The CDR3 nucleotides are TGTGCCGCCCGGACAGACCCTGCAACTAATGAAAAACTGTTTTTT.

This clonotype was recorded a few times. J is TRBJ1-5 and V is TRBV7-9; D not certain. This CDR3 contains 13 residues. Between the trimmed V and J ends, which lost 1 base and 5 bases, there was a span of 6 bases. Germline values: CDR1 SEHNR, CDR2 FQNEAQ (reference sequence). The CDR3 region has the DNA TGTGCCAGCAGCTTAGACACGTATCAGCCCCAGCATTTT. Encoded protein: CASSLDTYQPQHF.